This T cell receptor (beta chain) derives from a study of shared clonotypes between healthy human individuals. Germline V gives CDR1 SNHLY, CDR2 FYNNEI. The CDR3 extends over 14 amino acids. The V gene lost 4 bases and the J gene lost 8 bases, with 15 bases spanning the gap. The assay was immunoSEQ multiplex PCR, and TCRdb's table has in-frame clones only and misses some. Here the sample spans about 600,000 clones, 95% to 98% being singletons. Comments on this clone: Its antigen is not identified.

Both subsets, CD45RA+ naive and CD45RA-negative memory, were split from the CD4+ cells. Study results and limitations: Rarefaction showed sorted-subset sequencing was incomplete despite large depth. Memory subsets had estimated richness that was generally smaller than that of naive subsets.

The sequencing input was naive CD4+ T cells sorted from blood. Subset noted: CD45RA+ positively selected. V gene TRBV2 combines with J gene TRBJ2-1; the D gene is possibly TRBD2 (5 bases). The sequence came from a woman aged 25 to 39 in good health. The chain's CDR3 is CASSGISLRDEQFF. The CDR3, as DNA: TGTGCCAGCAGTGGTATTTCCTTGCGGGATGAGCAGTTCTTC.